These T cell receptor beta chains were read from a single sample in a study of cytomegalovirus exposure and HLA in healthy donors. Clones were read by immunoSEQ multiplex PCR, and TCRdb kept only the in-frame ones, dropping some. The data hold 100,000 to 150,000 clones, with 75% to 85% observed a single time. Sequencing input: PBMCs. The receptors originated from a man in his forties in good health and CMV-seronegative. Both conserved end residues are part of each CDR3. Each record gives: V gene, clone size, J gene, D gene, CDR3 protein, CDR3 DNA. D genes are given only for firm matches. A row's size may be missing; if present it is once, few, many or a size class.

V gene: TRBV5-1; clone size: once; J gene: TRBJ1-2; D gene: TRBD1; CDR3 protein: CASSLGQAGPYGYTF; CDR3 DNA: TGCGCCAGCAGCCTGGGACAGGCTGGGCCCTATGGCTACACCTTC
V gene: TRBV7-9; clone size: NA; J gene: TRBJ1-4; D gene: NA; CDR3 protein: CASQTDGATNEKLFF; CDR3 DNA: TGTGCCAGCCAAACCGACGGAGCAACTAATGAAAAACTGTTTTTT
V gene: TRBV30; clone size: NA; J gene: TRBJ1-2; D gene: NA; CDR3 protein: CAWSGDSHYGYTF; CDR3 DNA: TGTGCCTGGAGTGGAGACTCTCACTATGGCTACACCTTC
V gene: TRBV7-9; clone size: once; J gene: TRBJ2-7; D gene: TRBD1; CDR3 protein: CASSLGGTGVGEQYF; CDR3 DNA: TGTGCCAGCAGCTTGGGGGGGACAGGGGTCGGTGAGCAGTACTTC
V gene: TRBV4-3; clone size: few; J gene: TRBJ1-1; D gene: NA; CDR3 protein: CASSQDLLLNTEAFF; CDR3 DNA: TGCGCCAGCAGCCAAGATCTTCTCTTGAACACTGAAGCTTTCTTT
V gene: TRBV6-5; clone size: NA; J gene: TRBJ1-6; D gene: TRBD1; CDR3 protein: CASRTGGFENSPLHF; CDR3 DNA: TGTGCCAGCAGGACAGGGGGCTTTGAGAATTCACCCCTCCACTTT
V gene: TRBV5-4; clone size: NA; J gene: TRBJ2-2; D gene: TRBD1; CDR3 protein: CASSSGQGGTGELFF; CDR3 DNA: TGTGCCAGCAGCTCCGGACAGGGGGGTACCGGGGAGCTGTTTTTT
V gene: TRBV30; clone size: NA; J gene: TRBJ1-5; D gene: NA; CDR3 protein: CAWSVLSGGQPQHF; CDR3 DNA: TGTGCCTGGAGTGTTTTATCGGGGGGTCAGCCCCAGCATTTT
V gene: TRBV18; clone size: NA; J gene: TRBJ1-5; D gene: TRBD1; CDR3 protein: CASSRTGTDQPQHF; CDR3 DNA: TGTGCCAGCTCGCGGACAGGAACCGATCAGCCCCAGCATTTT
V gene: TRBV6-1; clone size: NA; J gene: TRBJ2-2; D gene: TRBD1; CDR3 protein: CATQNRGTGELFF; CDR3 DNA: TGTGCCACCCAAAACAGGGGGACCGGGGAGCTGTTTTTT
V gene: TRBV4-2; clone size: NA; J gene: TRBJ1-6; D gene: NA; CDR3 protein: CASSQDPSVNSPLHF; CDR3 DNA: TGTGCCAGCAGCCAAGATCCGTCGGTTAATTCACCCCTCCACTTT
V gene: TRBV4-1; clone size: NA; J gene: TRBJ1-5; D gene: NA; CDR3 protein: CASSQASQGSLSNQPQHF; CDR3 DNA: TGCGCCAGCAGCCAAGCCTCCCAGGGATCGTTGAGCAATCAGCCCCAGCATTTT
V gene: TRBV7-2; clone size: once; J gene: TRBJ1-2; D gene: TRBD1; CDR3 protein: CASSLTGQGQGYTF; CDR3 DNA: TGTGCCAGCAGCTTAACGGGACAGGGACAGGGCTACACCTTC
V gene: TRBV19; clone size: few; J gene: TRBJ1-3; D gene: TRBD1; CDR3 protein: CASSSWDRGPCCGNTIYF; CDR3 DNA: TGTGCCAGTAGTTCCTGGGACAGGGGGCCTTGTTGTGGAAACACCATATATTTT
V gene: TRBV4-2; clone size: once; J gene: TRBJ1-5; D gene: NA; CDR3 protein: CASSQDRADQPQHF; CDR3 DNA: TGTGCCAGCAGCCAAGACAGGGCCGATCAGCCCCAGCATTTT
V gene: TRBV2; clone size: NA; J gene: TRBJ1-1; D gene: TRBD1; CDR3 protein: CASHQGALNTEAFF; CDR3 DNA: TGTGCCAGCCATCAGGGGGCATTGAACACTGAAGCTTTCTTT
V gene: TRBV5-6; clone size: once; J gene: TRBJ2-2; D gene: TRBD1; CDR3 protein: CASSLDRGSQLSNTGELFF; CDR3 DNA: TGTGCCAGCAGCTTGGACAGGGGAAGTCAGCTTTCGAACACCGGGGAGCTGTTTTTT
V gene: TRBV2; clone size: NA; J gene: TRBJ2-7; D gene: TRBD2; CDR3 protein: CATTGLADYEQYF; CDR3 DNA: TGTGCCACCACGGGGCTAGCGGACTACGAGCAGTACTTC
V gene: TRBV19; clone size: NA; J gene: TRBJ2-1; D gene: TRBD2; CDR3 protein: CASRPGTRASNEQFF; CDR3 DNA: TGTGCCAGTAGACCCGGGACTAGAGCCTCCAATGAGCAGTTCTTC
V gene: TRBV19; clone size: NA; J gene: TRBJ1-1; D gene: NA; CDR3 protein: CASQLAGIADTEAFF; CDR3 DNA: TGTGCCAGTCAACTTGCAGGGATCGCGGACACTGAAGCTTTCTTT
V gene: TRBV25-1; clone size: NA; J gene: TRBJ2-7; D gene: TRBD1; CDR3 protein: CASRGTGTGGSPQYF; CDR3 DNA: TGTGCCAGCAGGGGGACCGGGACAGGGGGAAGCCCGCAGTACTTC
V gene: TRBV1; clone size: NA; J gene: TRBJ2-7; D gene: NA; CDR3 protein: CTSSQDRTGGPAYEQYF; CDR3 DNA: TGCACCAGCAGCCAAGATCGTACCGGGGGGCCGGCCTACGAGCAGTACTTC
V gene: TRBV2; clone size: once; J gene: TRBJ2-7; D gene: TRBD1; CDR3 protein: CASRTRTGFYYEQYF; CDR3 DNA: TGTGCCAGCAGAACCCGGACAGGGTTTTACTACGAGCAGTACTTC
V gene: TRBV30; clone size: once; J gene: TRBJ2-5; D gene: TRBD1; CDR3 protein: CAFRGQGETQYF; CDR3 DNA: TGTGCCTTTAGGGGACAGGGAGAGACCCAGTACTTC
V gene: TRBV6-7; clone size: NA; J gene: TRBJ2-7; D gene: NA; CDR3 protein: CASSYSPGLKVYEQYF; CDR3 DNA: TGTGCCAGCAGTTACTCTCCGGGACTTAAGGTCTACGAGCAGTACTTC
V gene: TRBV6-5; clone size: NA; J gene: TRBJ1-1; D gene: NA; CDR3 protein: CASSIFTNMNTEAFF; CDR3 DNA: TGTGCCAGCAGCATTTTCACCAACATGAACACTGAAGCTTTCTTT
V gene: TRBV12-5; clone size: NA; J gene: TRBJ1-1; D gene: TRBD1; CDR3 protein: CASGLRQGSLNTEAFF; CDR3 DNA: TGTGCTAGTGGTTTGAGACAGGGTAGTTTGAACACTGAAGCTTTCTTT
V gene: TRBV7-8; clone size: NA; J gene: TRBJ1-5; D gene: NA; CDR3 protein: CASSSDWDQPQHF; CDR3 DNA: TGTGCCAGCAGTTCGGACTGGGATCAGCCCCAGCATTTT
V gene: TRBV7-2; clone size: NA; J gene: TRBJ1-2; D gene: TRBD1; CDR3 protein: CASSFSDRNYGYTF; CDR3 DNA: TGTGCCAGCAGCTTCTCGGACAGGAACTATGGCTACACCTTC